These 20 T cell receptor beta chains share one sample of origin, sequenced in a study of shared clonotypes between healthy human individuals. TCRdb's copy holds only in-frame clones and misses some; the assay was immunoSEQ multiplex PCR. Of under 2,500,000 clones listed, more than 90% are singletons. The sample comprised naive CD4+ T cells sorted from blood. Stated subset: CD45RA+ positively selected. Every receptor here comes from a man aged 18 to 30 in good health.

The CDR3 region is CATSLGASLGPYNSPLHF. DNA for the CDR3: TGTGCCACGAGCCTAGGAGCCAGTTTGGGCCCCTATAATTCACCCCTCCACTTT. V is TRBV10-3 and J is TRBJ1-6; unclear D gene. The V gene's germline CDR1 is ENHRY and CDR2 SYGVKD. V gave up 10 bases and J gave up 2 bases, with 24 bases separating them. This CDR3 region has 18 residues.

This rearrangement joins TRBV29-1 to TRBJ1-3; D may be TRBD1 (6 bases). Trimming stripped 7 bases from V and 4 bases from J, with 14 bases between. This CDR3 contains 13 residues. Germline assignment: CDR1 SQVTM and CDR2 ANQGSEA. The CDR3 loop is CSAAWDNGNTIYF. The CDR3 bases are TGCAGCGCCGCTTGGGACAACGGAAACACCATATATTTT.

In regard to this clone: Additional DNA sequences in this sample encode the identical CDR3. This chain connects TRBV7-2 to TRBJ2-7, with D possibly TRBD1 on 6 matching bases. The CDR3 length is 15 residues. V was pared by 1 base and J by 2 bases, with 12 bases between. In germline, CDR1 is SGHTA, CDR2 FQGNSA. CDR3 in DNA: TGTGCCAGCAGCTTAGGTACAGGGATCCCCTACGAGCAGTACTTC. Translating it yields CASSLGTGIPYEQYF.

The CDR3 sequence is CASSLGYSGNEQYF. Here the CDR3 DNA reads TGCGCCAGCAGCTTGGGGTACTCCGGGAACGAGCAGTACTTC. The chain links TRBV5-1 to TRBJ2-7; maybe TRBD2 (5 bases). CDR1 is SGHRS, CDR2 YFSETQ, per germline. The ends were cut back, 0 bases at V and 5 bases at J, with 12 bases in the middle. The CDR3 length is 14 residues.

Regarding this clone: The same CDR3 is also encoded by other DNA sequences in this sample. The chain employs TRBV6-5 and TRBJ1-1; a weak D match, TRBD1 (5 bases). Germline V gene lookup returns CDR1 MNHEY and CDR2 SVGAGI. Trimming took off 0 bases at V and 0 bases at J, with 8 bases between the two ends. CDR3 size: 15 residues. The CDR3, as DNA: TGTGCCAGCAGTTACTCCGGGACTGTGAACACTGAAGCTTTCTTT. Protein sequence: CASSYSGTVNTEAFF.

The CDR3 region is CASSYQGAGSYEQYF. The CDR3 DNA reads TGTGCCAGCAGTTACCAGGGGGCAGGCTCCTACGAGCAGTACTTC. The V gene is TRBV6-5, the J gene TRBJ2-7; 8 bases are a match to TRBD1. This CDR3 spans 15 amino acids. J lost 0 bases, V lost 2 bases, and 3 bases had no gene match. Per the germline V gene, CDR1 is MNHEY and CDR2 is SVGAGI.

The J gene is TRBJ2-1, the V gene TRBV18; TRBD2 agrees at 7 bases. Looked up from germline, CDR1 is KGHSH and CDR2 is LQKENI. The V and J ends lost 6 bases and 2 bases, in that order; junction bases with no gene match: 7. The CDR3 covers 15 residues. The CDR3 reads CASSGLGVTYNEQFF. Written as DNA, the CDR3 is TGTGCCAGCTCCGGACTAGGGGTAACCTACAATGAGCAGTTCTTC. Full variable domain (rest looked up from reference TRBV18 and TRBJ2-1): NAGVMQNPRHLVRRRGQEARLRCSPMKGHSHVYWYRQLPEEGLKFMVYLQKENIIDESGMPKERFSAEFPKEGPSILRIQQVVRGDSAAYFCASSGLGVTYNEQFFGPGTRLTVL.

This chain's CDR3 is CASSLGSPEQYF. The CDR3 DNA sequence: TGTGCCAGCAGCTTAGGATCGCCGGAGCAGTACTTC. The J gene is TRBJ2-7, the V gene TRBV7-8, with D unresolved. V was trimmed by 1 base and J by 7 bases, leaving 8 bases between them. CDR1 and CDR2 (germline): SGHVS, FQNEAQ. The CDR3 sequence is 12 residues long.

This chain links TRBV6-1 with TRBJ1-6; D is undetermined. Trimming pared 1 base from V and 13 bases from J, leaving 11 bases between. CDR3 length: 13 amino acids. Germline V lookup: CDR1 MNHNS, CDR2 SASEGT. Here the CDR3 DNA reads TGTGCCAGCAGTGAAGTGGTTAACGGGCCCCTCCACTTT. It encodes CASSEVVNGPLHF.

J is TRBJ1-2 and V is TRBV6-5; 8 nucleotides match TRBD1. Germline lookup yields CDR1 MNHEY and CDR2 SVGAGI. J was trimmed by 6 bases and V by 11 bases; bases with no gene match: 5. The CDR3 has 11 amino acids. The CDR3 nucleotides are TGTGCCGCCGGACAGGGAGATGGCTACACCTTC. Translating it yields CAAGQGDGYTF.

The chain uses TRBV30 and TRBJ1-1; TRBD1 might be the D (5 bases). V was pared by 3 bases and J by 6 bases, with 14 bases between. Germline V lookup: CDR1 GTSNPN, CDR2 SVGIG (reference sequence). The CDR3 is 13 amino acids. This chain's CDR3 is CAWSAGRASEAFF. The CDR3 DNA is TGTGCCTGGAGCGCAGGCAGGGCGTCTGAAGCTTTCTTT.

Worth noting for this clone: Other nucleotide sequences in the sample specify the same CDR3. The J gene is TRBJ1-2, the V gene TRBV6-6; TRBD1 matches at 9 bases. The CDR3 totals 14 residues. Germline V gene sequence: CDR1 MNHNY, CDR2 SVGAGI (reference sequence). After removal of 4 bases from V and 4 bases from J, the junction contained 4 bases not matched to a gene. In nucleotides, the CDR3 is TGTGCCAGCAGTTCGGGACAGGGCATCTATGGCTACACCTTC. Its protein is CASSSGQGIYGYTF.

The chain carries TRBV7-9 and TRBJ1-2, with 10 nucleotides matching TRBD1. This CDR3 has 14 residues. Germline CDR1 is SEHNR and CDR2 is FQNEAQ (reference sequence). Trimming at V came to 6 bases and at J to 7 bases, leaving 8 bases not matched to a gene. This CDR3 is CASRPGQGFTGYTF. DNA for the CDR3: TGTGCCAGCAGGCCGGGACAGGGGTTTACTGGCTACACCTTC.

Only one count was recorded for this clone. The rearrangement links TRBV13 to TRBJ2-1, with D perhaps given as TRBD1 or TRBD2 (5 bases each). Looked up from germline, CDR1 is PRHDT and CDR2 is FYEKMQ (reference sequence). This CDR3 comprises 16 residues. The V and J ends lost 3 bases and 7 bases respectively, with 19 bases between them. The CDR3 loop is CASSFQRDAGKNEQFF. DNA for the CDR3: TGTGCCAGCAGCTTCCAGAGGGACGCGGGTAAGAATGAGCAGTTCTTC.

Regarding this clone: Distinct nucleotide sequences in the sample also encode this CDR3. CDR3 in amino acids: CASSSGQGREKLFF. CDR3 nucleotides: TGCGCCAGCAGCTCCGGACAGGGTCGAGAAAAACTGTTTTTT. V gene TRBV5-1 combines with J gene TRBJ1-4, with 8 bases that match TRBD1. This CDR3 has 14 amino acids. The trim removed 3 bases at V and 8 bases at J, leaving 6 bases unmatched. Germline assignment: CDR1 SGHRS and CDR2 YFSETQ. Together with reference TRBV5-1 and TRBJ1-4, the CDR3 gives the full variable domain: KAGVTQTPRYLIKTRGQQVTLSCSPISGHRSVSWYQQTPGQGLQFLFEYFSETQRNKGNFPGRFSGRQFSNSRSEMNVSTLELGDSALYLCASSSGQGREKLFFGSGTQLSVL.

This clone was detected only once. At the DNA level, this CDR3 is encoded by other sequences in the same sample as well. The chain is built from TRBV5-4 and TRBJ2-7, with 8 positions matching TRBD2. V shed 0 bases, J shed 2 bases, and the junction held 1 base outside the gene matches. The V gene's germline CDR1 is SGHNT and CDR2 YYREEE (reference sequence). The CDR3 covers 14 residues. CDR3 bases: TGTGCCAGCAGCTTGGAACTAGCGGCCTACGAGCAGTACTTC. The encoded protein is CASSLELAAYEQYF.

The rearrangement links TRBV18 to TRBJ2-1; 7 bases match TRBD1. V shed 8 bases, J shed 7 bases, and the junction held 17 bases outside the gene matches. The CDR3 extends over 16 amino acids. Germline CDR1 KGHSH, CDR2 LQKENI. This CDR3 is CASTGPNSGTANEQFF. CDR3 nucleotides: TGTGCCAGCACAGGGCCTAATTCCGGGACAGCAAATGAGCAGTTCTTC.

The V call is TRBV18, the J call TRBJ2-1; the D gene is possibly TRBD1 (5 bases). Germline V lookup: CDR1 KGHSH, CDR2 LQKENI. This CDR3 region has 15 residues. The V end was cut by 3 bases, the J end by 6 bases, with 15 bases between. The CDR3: CASSPGAGMGNEQFF. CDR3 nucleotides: TGTGCCAGCTCACCTGGGGCAGGGATGGGCAATGAGCAGTTCTTC.

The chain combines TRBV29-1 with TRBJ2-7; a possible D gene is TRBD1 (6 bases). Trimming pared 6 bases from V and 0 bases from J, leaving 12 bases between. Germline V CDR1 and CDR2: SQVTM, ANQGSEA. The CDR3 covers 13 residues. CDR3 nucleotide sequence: TGCAGCGTCGGACGGACAGACTCCTACGAGCAGTACTTC. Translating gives CSVGRTDSYEQYF.

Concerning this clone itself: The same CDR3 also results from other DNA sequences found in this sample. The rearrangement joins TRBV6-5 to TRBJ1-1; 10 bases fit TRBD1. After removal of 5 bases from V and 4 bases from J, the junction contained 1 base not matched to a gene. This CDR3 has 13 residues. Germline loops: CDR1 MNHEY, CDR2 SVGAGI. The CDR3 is CASSRTGGTEAFF. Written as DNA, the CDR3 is TGTGCCAGCAGTCGGACAGGGGGCACTGAAGCTTTCTTT.